This T cell receptor (beta chain) came from a study of blood T cell repertoires in COVID-19. In the study overall: Samples taken during acute and convalescent COVID-19 were collected in the United States, Italy and Spain.

In the original processing: Reference gene primer amplification gave estimated nucleated cell counts. Assay used: immunoSEQ multiplex PCR; TCRdb lists only in-frame clones, some missing. That table gives V, J and clone size, and the DNA gave D and trimming. The table shows about 150,000 clones, with 79% occurring only once. This CDR3 comprises 17 residues. From germline, CDR1 is LNHDA and CDR2 SQIVND (reference sequence). The V and J ends lost 6 bases and 4 bases respectively, with 22 bases between them. The receptor's source is a man in his forties or fifties with active or convalescent COVID-19. Sample: peripheral blood. The chain is built from TRBV19 and TRBJ1-5, with D possibly TRBD1 on 6 matching bases. In DNA form, the CDR3 reads TGTGCCAGTAGATTACAGGGCCAGCAAAAGTTTAATCAGCCCCAGCATTTT. Translation: CASRLQGQQKFNQPQHF.